This T cell receptor beta chain is drawn from a study of vaccination and CD4 T cells after COVID-19. Study-level information: A median of approximately 100 days (range 35 to 161) separated diagnosis from post-COVID sampling.

Indicated treatment: roughly ten-day PBMC culture with coronavirus spike peptide pools or control peptides (ViraFEST assay). There are 10 residues in the CDR3. Per the germline V gene, CDR1 is KGHDR and CDR2 is SFDVKD. To note about this clonotype: Its antigen is unidentified. Compared with germline, one end of the junction differs, possibly owing to a read error.

Cultured CD4+ T-cell DNA underwent Oncomine TCR Beta short-read sequencing. Cultures of CD4+ T cells served as the source for extracting genomic DNA. Each CDR3 protein is one row after TCRdb ran MiXCR on the PCR reads. The sample shows fewer than 13,000 distinct CDR3 sequences, around two fifths of them seen only once. The clonotype comes from a human donor who had recovered from COVID-19. The gene calls are TRBV24-1 and TRBJ1-5; D call uncertain. The specimen sequenced was CD4+ T cells from blood, cultured in vitro. CDR3 DNA sequence: TGTGCTACCAAGAGACAGCCCCAGCATTTT. This encodes CATKRQPQHF.